The 25 T cell receptor beta chains below were found in one sample sequenced in a study of Tregs in tolerant kidney transplant recipients. Clones were sequenced by immunoSEQ multiplex PCR, and TCRdb holds only the in-frame ones, with some missing. The sample has just under 20,000 clones, around three fifths seen once. These receptors' targets are unknown. The sample comprised Tregs from blood cultured with allogeneic cells. The receptors here all came from a human donor in good health.

This clone was counted only a few times. The rearrangement links TRBV18 to TRBJ2-1; either TRBD1 or TRBD2 may fit D (5 bases each). This CDR3 comprises 15 residues. Germline values: CDR1 KGHSH, CDR2 LQKENI. Trimming pared 3 bases from V and 0 bases from J, leaving 9 bases between. Here the CDR3 DNA reads TGTGCCAGCTCACCGAGGGGATCCTCCTACAATGAGCAGTTCTTC. This codes for CASSPRGSSYNEQFF.

The chain recombines TRBV27 with TRBJ1-5; TRBD1 is a possible D gene (6 bases). The germline V and J ends were trimmed by 5 bases and 2 bases, with 13 bases remaining between them. The CDR3 runs to 15 residues. From germline, CDR1 is MNHEY and CDR2 SMNVEV (reference sequence). CDR3: CASSLTGRGNQPQHF. The CDR3 bases are TGTGCCAGCAGTCTTACAGGGAGGGGCAATCAGCCCCAGCATTTT.

The gene calls are TRBV19 and TRBJ1-1; a possible D gene is TRBD1 (5 bases). The CDR3 is 14 residues long. Trimming removed 7 bases from V and 0 bases from J, with 12 bases in between. In germline, CDR1 is LNHDA, CDR2 SQIVND (reference sequence). The CDR3 spells CASISGPLNTEAFF. For the CDR3, the DNA is TGTGCCAGTATCTCAGGGCCGCTGAACACTGAAGCTTTCTTT. The full variable domain, rest sourced from reference TRBV19 and TRBJ1-1, is DGGITQSPKYLFRKEGQNVTLSCEQNLNHDAMYWYRQDPGQGLRLIYYSQIVNDFQKGDIAEGYSVSREKKESFPLTVTSAQKNPTAFYLCASISGPLNTEAFFGQGTRLTVV.

The chain couples TRBV4-1 to TRBJ2-7, with 10 bases matching TRBD2. V lost 4 bases to trimming and J lost 4 bases; unmatched junction nucleotides: 13. CDR1 is MGHRA and CDR2 is YSYEKL in the germline V gene. There are 17 residues in the CDR3. The CDR3 loop reads CASSLSYGASGGYEQYF. The DNA of the CDR3 is TGCGCCAGCAGCCTGTCGTACGGGGCTAGCGGGGGTTACGAGCAGTACTTC.

The rearrangement uses TRBV7-8 and TRBJ2-1, with a tentative D call TRBD2 (6 bases). This CDR3 is built from 17 residues. V was cut by 4 bases and J by 0 bases, with 16 bases left in between. The germline gives CDR1 SGHVS, CDR2 FQNEAQ. The CDR3 nucleotides are TGTGCCAGCAGCTCCCCTAGCGTGAGATCCTCCTACAATGAGCAGTTCTTC. Translated, it gives CASSSPSVRSSYNEQFF.

This clone was found a few times. This chain joins TRBV5-1 and TRBJ1-2, with 11 bases fitting TRBD1. With V trimmed by 4 bases and J by 4 bases, 12 bases remained unmatched. The germline gives CDR1 SGHRS, CDR2 YFSETQ. The CDR3 contains 17 residues. For the CDR3, the DNA is TGCGCCAGCAGCCCTGAACCCGGGACAGGGGGGATCTATGGCTACACCTTC. Translated, it gives CASSPEPGTGGIYGYTF.

The V call is TRBV6-5, the J call TRBJ2-5; D is perhaps TRBD2 (5 bases). V lost 0 bases, J lost 5 bases, and 13 bases lay in between. CDR1 and CDR2 (germline): MNHEY, SVGAGI. This CDR3 has 15 residues. CDR3 coding DNA: TGTGCCAGCAGTTACTCGAGCGGCCTTGGGGAGACCCAGTACTTC. Translation gives CASSYSSGLGETQYF.

V is TRBV20-1 and J is TRBJ2-1; D may be TRBD1 (5 bases). The V gene lost 6 bases and the J gene lost 8 bases, with 11 bases spanning the gap. Germline V gene data show CDR1 as DFQATT and CDR2 as SNEGSKA (reference sequence). The CDR3 sequence is 11 residues long. DNA for the CDR3: TGCAGTGCCGCTTTAGGGGATGAGCAGTTCTTC. It yields the protein CSAALGDEQFF.

The J gene is TRBJ2-1, the V gene TRBV7-6, with D tentatively TRBD2 (6 bases). The CDR3 totals 15 residues. V lost 1 base to trimming and J lost 3 bases, with 10 bases between them. Germline V gene sequence: CDR1 SGHVS, CDR2 FNYEAQ. CDR3 in amino acids: CASSLGPGGYNEQFF. The CDR3 bases are TGTGCCAGCAGCTTAGGTCCCGGGGGCTACAATGAGCAGTTCTTC.

This chain joins TRBV6-9 and TRBJ2-1; 8 positions match TRBD2. The CDR3 covers 15 residues. Unmatched junction bases numbered 5, after V lost 4 bases and J lost 3 bases. Per germline, CDR1 MNHGY and CDR2 SVAAGI. CDR3 loop: CASSSISGNYNEQFF. CDR3 coding DNA: TGTGCCAGCAGTTCAATTAGCGGGAACTACAATGAGCAGTTCTTC.

This sequence joins TRBV7-9 and TRBJ1-2; D unresolved. This CDR3 region has 13 residues. Trimming shortened V by 9 bases and J by 2 bases, and 13 bases separated the two germline ends. CDR1 is SEHNR, CDR2 FQNEAQ, per germline (reference sequence). CDR3 coding DNA: TGTGCCAGAGAGACCCTTTCGAACTATGGCTACACCTTC. It yields the protein CARETLSNYGYTF.

The rearrangement links TRBV5-1 to TRBJ2-2, with D perhaps TRBD1 (8 bases). Germline V lookup: CDR1 SGHRS, CDR2 YFSETQ. This CDR3 region has 15 residues. Trimming pared 4 bases from V and 4 bases from J, leaving 14 bases between. The CDR3 loop is CASSGGDRPTGELFF. The CDR3 region has the DNA TGCGCCAGCAGCGGGGGGGACAGGCCCACCGGGGAGCTGTTTTTT. The complete variable domain, with remaining parts taken from reference TRBV5-1 and TRBJ2-2, reads KAGVTQTPRYLIKTRGQQVTLSCSPISGHRSVSWYQQTPGQGLQFLFEYFSETQRNKGNFPGRFSGRQFSNSRSEMNVSTLELGDSALYLCASSGGDRPTGELFFGEGSRLTVL.

The chain uses TRBV7-6 and TRBJ1-1; D call uncertain. Germline CDR1 reads SGHVS; CDR2 reads FNYEAQ. There are 14 residues in the CDR3. V was cut by 1 base and J by 5 bases, with 11 bases left in between. The CDR3 DNA is TGTGCCAGCAGCTTAGTGGGAGTGGGGACTGAAGCTTTCTTT. It specifies CASSLVGVGTEAFF. The entire variable domain, with the rest obtained from reference TRBV7-6 and TRBJ1-1, is as follows: GAGVSQSPRYKVTKRGQDVALRCDPISGHVSLYWYRQALGQGPEFLTYFNYEAQQDKSGLPNDRFSAERPEGSISTLTIQRTEQRDSAMYRCASSLVGVGTEAFFGQGTRLTVV.

The chain employs TRBV7-6 and TRBJ2-5; D unclear. The V gene lost 2 bases and the J gene lost 1 base, with 8 bases spanning the gap. The length of the CDR3 is 14 residues. Germline-derived CDR1 and CDR2 are SGHVS and FNYEAQ. CDR3 protein: CASSLTPGQETQYF. The CDR3 nucleotides read TGTGCCAGCAGCTTAACTCCTGGCCAAGAGACCCAGTACTTC. Variable domain in full (rest from reference TRBV7-6 and TRBJ2-5): GAGVSQSPRYKVTKRGQDVALRCDPISGHVSLYWYRQALGQGPEFLTYFNYEAQQDKSGLPNDRFSAERPEGSISTLTIQRTEQRDSAMYRCASSLTPGQETQYFGPGTRLLVL.

This rearrangement joins TRBV7-6 to TRBJ2-4; 7 nucleotides match TRBD2. Losses at the gene ends were 1 base for V and 7 bases for J; bases not matched to a gene: 7. Germline values: CDR1 SGHVS, CDR2 FNYEAQ. This CDR3 region has 15 residues. The DNA of the CDR3 is TGTGCCAGCAGCTTAGTGGGAGGGAGTGTGAACATTCAGTACTTC. Amino acids: CASSLVGGSVNIQYF.

The chain recombines TRBV5-5 with TRBJ2-2; TRBD1 agrees at 9 bases. The CDR3 totals 16 residues. Germline CDR1 is SGHKS and CDR2 is YYEKEE (reference sequence). J was trimmed by 6 bases and V by 2 bases; bases with no gene match: 8. Written as DNA, the CDR3 is TGTGCCAGCAGCTTACCATTGAACAGGGGGCCCGGGGAGCTGTTTTTT. It translates to CASSLPLNRGPGELFF. Using reference TRBV5-5 and TRBJ2-2 for the parts outside the CDR3, the full variable domain is DAGVTQSPTHLIKTRGQQVTLRCSPISGHKSVSWYQQVLGQGPQFIFQYYEKEERGRGNFPDRFSARQFPNYSSELNVNALLLGDSALYLCASSLPLNRGPGELFFGEGSRLTVL.

The chain is built from TRBV18 and TRBJ2-2; 12 nucleotides match TRBD2. Unmatched junction bases numbered 2, after V lost 3 bases and J lost 0 bases. This CDR3 spans 17 amino acids. Germline V gives CDR1 KGHSH, CDR2 LQKENI. In DNA, the CDR3 is TGTGCCAGCTCACCCGGACTAGCGGGGCCGAACACCGGGGAGCTGTTTTTT. Its protein product is CASSPGLAGPNTGELFF. The variable domain in full, with the rest retrieved from reference TRBV18 and TRBJ2-2, is NAGVMQNPRHLVRRRGQEARLRCSPMKGHSHVYWYRQLPEEGLKFMVYLQKENIIDESGMPKERFSAEFPKEGPSILRIQQVVRGDSAAYFCASSPGLAGPNTGELFFGEGSRLTVL.

The V and J genes are TRBV7-2 and TRBJ1-2; 8 nucleotides agree with TRBD1. V trimming: 1 base; J trimming: 4 bases; junction bases outside the gene matches: 5. This CDR3 has 15 amino acids. Germline V gene lookup returns CDR1 SGHTA and CDR2 FQGNSA. CDR3 in DNA: TGTGCCAGCAGCTTAGTTCAGGACAGGGTCTATGGCTACACCTTC. It yields the protein CASSLVQDRVYGYTF.

V and J are TRBV5-5 and TRBJ2-4; D not resolved. Germline assignment: CDR1 SGHKS and CDR2 YYEKEE (reference sequence). CDR3 length: 12 residues. V lost 1 base to trimming and J lost 5 bases, with 4 bases between them. The CDR3 here is CASSLKENIQYF. The CDR3 DNA follows: TGTGCCAGCAGCTTGAAGGAAAACATTCAGTACTTC.

V usage is TRBV11-3 and J usage is TRBJ2-1; possibly TRBD1 for D (6 bases). V dropped 1 base and J dropped 8 bases, with 9 bases sitting between them. This CDR3 is 13 amino acids long. Germline V CDR1 and CDR2: SGHNT, YENEEA. CDR3 sequence: CASSLGQADEQFF. The DNA for the CDR3 is TGTGCCAGCAGCTTAGGACAGGCGGATGAGCAGTTCTTC.

This clone was seen only once. The gene calls are TRBV18 and TRBJ1-1; D uncertain. The germline V gene has CDR1 KGHSH and CDR2 LQKENI. The CDR3 loop spans 13 amino acids. The V end lost 6 bases, the J end lost 5 bases, and 13 bases lay between the germline ends. CDR3 nucleotide sequence: TGTGCCAGCTCTCCGGCCGGGCCAACTGAAGCTTTCTTT. As protein: CASSPAGPTEAFF. Using reference TRBV18 and TRBJ1-1 for the parts outside the CDR3, the full variable domain is NAGVMQNPRHLVRRRGQEARLRCSPMKGHSHVYWYRQLPEEGLKFMVYLQKENIIDESGMPKERFSAEFPKEGPSILRIQQVVRGDSAAYFCASSPAGPTEAFFGQGTRLTVV.

The chain joins TRBV6-6 to TRBJ1-5, with D possibly being TRBD1 (5 bases). The CDR3 is made up of 15 amino acids. Germline V gives CDR1 MNHNY, CDR2 SVGAGI (reference sequence). The V end was cut by 2 bases, the J end by 5 bases, with 13 bases between. The CDR3 region is CASSYGAGSDQPQHF. DNA of the CDR3: TGTGCCAGCAGTTACGGGGCAGGTTCCGATCAGCCCCAGCATTTT.

CDR3 loop: CASSINLADPYNEQFF. As DNA, the CDR3 is TGTGCCAGTAGTATTAACTTGGCAGACCCCTACAATGAGCAGTTCTTC. The V call is TRBV19, the J call TRBJ2-1, with D uncertain. The germline V gene has CDR1 LNHDA and CDR2 SQIVND (reference sequence). This CDR3 comprises 16 residues. The germline V and J ends were trimmed by 3 bases and 2 bases, with 14 bases remaining between them.

The rearrangement links TRBV27 to TRBJ2-3; 12 nucleotides agree with TRBD2. The V gene end was trimmed by 4 bases and the J gene end by 3 bases; junction bases not matched to a gene: 14. Per germline, CDR1 MNHEY and CDR2 SMNVEV (reference sequence). The CDR3 spans 19 residues. The CDR3 sequence: CASSSPSGRASVETDTQYF. The CDR3 coding sequence is TGTGCCAGCAGTTCTCCTAGCGGGAGGGCCTCGGTAGAAACAGATACGCAGTATTTT.

The chain has TRBV5-6 and TRBJ1-2; D not certain. The CDR3 is 14 amino acids. Germline V gene lookup returns CDR1 SGHDT and CDR2 YYEEEE. Trimming cost V 1 base and J 4 bases, with 11 bases left between them. Written as DNA, the CDR3 is TGTGCCAGCAGCTTGCTAGGTCAACCCTATGGCTACACCTTC. It codes for CASSLLGQPYGYTF. Full variable domain (missing parts from reference TRBV5-6 and TRBJ1-2): DAGVTQSPTHLIKTRGQQVTLRCSPKSGHDTVSWYQQALGQGPQFIFQYYEEEERQRGNFPDRFSGHQFPNYSSELNVNALLLGDSALYLCASSLLGQPYGYTFGSGTRLTVV.